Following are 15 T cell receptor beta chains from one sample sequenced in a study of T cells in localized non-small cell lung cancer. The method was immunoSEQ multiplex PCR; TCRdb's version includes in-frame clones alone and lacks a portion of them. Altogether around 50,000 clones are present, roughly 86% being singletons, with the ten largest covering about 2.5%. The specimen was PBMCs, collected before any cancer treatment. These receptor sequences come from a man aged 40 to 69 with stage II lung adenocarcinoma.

CDR3 DNA sequence: TGCAGCGTTGTTGACCTGCAGGCGCGGTATGGCTACACCTTC. Translated, it gives CSVVDLQARYGYTF. The chain employs TRBV29-1 and TRBJ1-2; D call uncertain. Germline-derived CDR1 and CDR2 are SQVTM and ANQGSEA. Trimming pared 4 bases from V and 5 bases from J, leaving 17 bases between. The CDR3 is made up of 14 amino acids.

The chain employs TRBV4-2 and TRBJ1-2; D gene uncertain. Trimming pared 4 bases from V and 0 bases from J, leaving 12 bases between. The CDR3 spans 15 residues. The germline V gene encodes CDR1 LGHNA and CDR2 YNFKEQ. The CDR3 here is CASSPPDASNYGYTF. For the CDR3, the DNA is TGTGCCAGCAGCCCTCCAGATGCCTCTAACTATGGCTACACCTTC.

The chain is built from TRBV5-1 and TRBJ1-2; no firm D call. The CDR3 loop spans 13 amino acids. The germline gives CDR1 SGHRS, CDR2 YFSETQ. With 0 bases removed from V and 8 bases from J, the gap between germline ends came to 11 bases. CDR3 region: CASSLEPSRGYTF. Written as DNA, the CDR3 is TGCGCCAGCAGCTTGGAGCCCAGCCGGGGCTACACCTTC.

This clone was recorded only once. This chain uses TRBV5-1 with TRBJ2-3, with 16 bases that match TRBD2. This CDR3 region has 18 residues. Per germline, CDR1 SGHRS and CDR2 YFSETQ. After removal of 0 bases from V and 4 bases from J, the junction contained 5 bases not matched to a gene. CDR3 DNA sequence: TGCGCCAGCAGCTTGGCTCCGGGACTAGCGGGGGGGCCAGATACGCAGTATTTT. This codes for CASSLAPGLAGGPDTQYF. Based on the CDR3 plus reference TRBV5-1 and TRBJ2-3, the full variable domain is KAGVTQTPRYLIKTRGQQVTLSCSPISGHRSVSWYQQTPGQGLQFLFEYFSETQRNKGNFPGRFSGRQFSNSRSEMNVSTLELGDSALYLCASSLAPGLAGGPDTQYFGPGTRLTVL.

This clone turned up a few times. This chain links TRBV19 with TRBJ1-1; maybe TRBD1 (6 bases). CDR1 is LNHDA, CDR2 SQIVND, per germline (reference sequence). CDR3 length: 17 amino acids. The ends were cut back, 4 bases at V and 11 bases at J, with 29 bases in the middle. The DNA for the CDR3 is TGTGCCAGTAGTACCAACCTAAACAGGGACTTAAACGATGCTGCTTTCTTT. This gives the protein CASSTNLNRDLNDAAFF. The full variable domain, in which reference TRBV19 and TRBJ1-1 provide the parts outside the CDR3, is DGGITQSPKYLFRKEGQNVTLSCEQNLNHDAMYWYRQDPGQGLRLIYYSQIVNDFQKGDIAEGYSVSREKKESFPLTVTSAQKNPTAFYLCASSTNLNRDLNDAAFFGQGTRLTVV.

CDR3 DNA: TGTGCCAGCTCACCACCGGGTTTCATCGAAGGCTACACCTTC. The encoded protein is CASSPPGFIEGYTF. V and J are TRBV18 and TRBJ1-2; D call uncertain. The CDR3 contains 14 residues. Germline loops: CDR1 KGHSH, CDR2 LQKENI. V dropped 0 bases and J dropped 8 bases, with 13 bases sitting between them. The variable domain in full, completed from reference TRBV18 and TRBJ1-2, reads NAGVMQNPRHLVRRRGQEARLRCSPMKGHSHVYWYRQLPEEGLKFMVYLQKENIIDESGMPKERFSAEFPKEGPSILRIQQVVRGDSAAYFCASSPPGFIEGYTFGSGTRLTVV.

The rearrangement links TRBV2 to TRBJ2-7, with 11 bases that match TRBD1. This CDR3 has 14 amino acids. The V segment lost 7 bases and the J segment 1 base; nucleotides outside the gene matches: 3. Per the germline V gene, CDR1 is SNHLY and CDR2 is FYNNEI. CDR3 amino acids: CASMGTGGSYEQYF. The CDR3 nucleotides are TGTGCCAGCATGGGGACAGGGGGATCCTACGAGCAGTACTTC.

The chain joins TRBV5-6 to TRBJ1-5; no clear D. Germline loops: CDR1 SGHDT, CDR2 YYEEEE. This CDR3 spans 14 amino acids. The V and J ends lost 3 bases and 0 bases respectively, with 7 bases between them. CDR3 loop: CASSSGISNQPQHF. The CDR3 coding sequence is TGTGCCAGCAGCTCAGGAATTAGCAATCAGCCCCAGCATTTT.

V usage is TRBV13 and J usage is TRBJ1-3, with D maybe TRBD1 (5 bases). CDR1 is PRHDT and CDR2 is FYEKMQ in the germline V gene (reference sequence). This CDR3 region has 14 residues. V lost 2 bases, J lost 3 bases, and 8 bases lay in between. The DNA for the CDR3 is TGTGCCAGCAGCTTACAGGGTTTTGGAAACACCATATATTTT. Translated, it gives CASSLQGFGNTIYF.

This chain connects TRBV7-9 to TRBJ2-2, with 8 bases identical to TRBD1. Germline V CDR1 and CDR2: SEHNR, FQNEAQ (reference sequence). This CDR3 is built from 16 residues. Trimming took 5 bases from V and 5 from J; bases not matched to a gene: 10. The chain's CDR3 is CASSLAGQGRTGELFF. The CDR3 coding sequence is TGTGCCAGCAGCCTCGCAGGACAGGGAAGGACCGGGGAGCTGTTTTTT.

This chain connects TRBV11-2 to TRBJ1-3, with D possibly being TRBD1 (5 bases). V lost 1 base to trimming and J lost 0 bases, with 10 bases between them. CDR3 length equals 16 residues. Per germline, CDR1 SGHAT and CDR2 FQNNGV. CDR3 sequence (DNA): TGTGCCAGCAGCTTAGTCGGGGGGAACTCTGGAAACACCATATATTTT. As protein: CASSLVGGNSGNTIYF.

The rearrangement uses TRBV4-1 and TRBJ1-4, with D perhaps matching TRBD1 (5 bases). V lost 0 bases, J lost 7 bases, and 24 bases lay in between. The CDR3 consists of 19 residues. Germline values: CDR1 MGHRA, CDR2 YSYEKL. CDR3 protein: CASSQDRTESFPRGEKLFF. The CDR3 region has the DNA TGCGCCAGCAGCCAAGATCGTACAGAAAGTTTTCCAAGGGGTGAAAAACTGTTTTTT.

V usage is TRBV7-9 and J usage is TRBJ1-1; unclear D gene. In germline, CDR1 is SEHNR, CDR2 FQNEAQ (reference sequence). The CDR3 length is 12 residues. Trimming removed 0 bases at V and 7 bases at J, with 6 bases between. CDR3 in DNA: TGTGCCAGCAGCTTAGCTTTGGGTGAAGCTTTCTTT. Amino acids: CASSLALGEAFF.

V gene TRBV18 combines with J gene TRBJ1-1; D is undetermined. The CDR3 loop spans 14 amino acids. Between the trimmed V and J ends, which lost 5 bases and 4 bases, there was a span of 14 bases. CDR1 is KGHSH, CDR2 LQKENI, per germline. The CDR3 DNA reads TGTGCCAGCTCATTGGGGATCGGAGGCACTGAAGCTTTCTTT. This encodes CASSLGIGGTEAFF.

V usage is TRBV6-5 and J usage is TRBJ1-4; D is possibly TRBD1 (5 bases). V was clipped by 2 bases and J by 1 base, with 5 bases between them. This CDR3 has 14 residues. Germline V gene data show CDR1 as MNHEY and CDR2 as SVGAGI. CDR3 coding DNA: TGTGCCAGCAGTTACCAGGGAACTAATGAAAAACTGTTTTTT. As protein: CASSYQGTNEKLFF.